This passage covers 24 T cell receptor beta chains from one sample sequenced in a study of beta chain features in type 1 diabetes. Sequenced material consisted of expressed TCRB transcripts (all of the isolated RNA was reverse transcribed). Data came from immunoSEQ multiplex PCR; TCRdb stores just in-frame clones and leaves some out. The table records about 140,000 clones, 9% to 10% of them present only once. Source material: central memory CD4+ T cells from blood. These receptors came from a woman aged 35 to 49 in good health.

This clone turned up a few times. The gene calls are TRBV7-2 and TRBJ2-5, with D possibly TRBD1 on 6 matching bases. The CDR3 totals 14 residues. The ends were cut back, 7 bases at V and 0 bases at J, with 12 bases in the middle. The germline gives CDR1 SGHTA, CDR2 FQGNSA. Here the CDR3 reads CASNLNRDQETQYF. The CDR3 nucleotides are TGTGCCAGCAACCTGAACAGGGACCAAGAGACCCAGTACTTC.

This clone was detected only a few times. The V and J genes are TRBV10-3 and TRBJ2-1, with 9 bases fitting TRBD2. CDR3 length: 14 residues. The germline gives CDR1 ENHRY, CDR2 SYGVKD. V lost 8 bases, J lost 5 bases, and 7 bases stayed unmatched. CDR3 in DNA: TGTGCCATCGGGGGCGAGCGGGGGGACAATGAGCAGTTCTTC. It codes for CAIGGERGDNEQFF.

The chain uses TRBV2 and TRBJ1-6, with D perhaps TRBD1 (5 bases). CDR3 size: 15 residues. CDR1 is SNHLY and CDR2 is FYNNEI in the germline V gene. V was pared by 8 bases and J by 3 bases, with 14 bases between. CDR3 nucleotide sequence: TGTGCCAGCGGCGGGGCCGGTAACTATAATTCACCCCTCCACTTT. Residues: CASGGAGNYNSPLHF.

The rearrangement uses TRBV27 and TRBJ2-7, with D perhaps TRBD1 (6 bases). Trimming cost V 5 bases and J 0 bases, with 14 bases left between them. This CDR3 comprises 15 residues. CDR1 MNHEY and CDR2 SMNVEV come from the germline V gene (reference sequence). CDR3 sequence reads: CASSPLDSISYEQYF. In nucleotides, the CDR3 is TGTGCCAGCAGTCCCCTGGACAGTATCTCCTACGAGCAGTACTTC.

This rearrangement joins TRBV7-2 to TRBJ1-3; no definite D call. This CDR3 is built from 14 residues. CDR1 SGHTA and CDR2 FQGNSA come from the germline V gene. Between the trimmed V and J ends, which lost 5 bases and 1 base, there was a span of 9 bases. CDR3 region: CASSPRRSGNTIYF. CDR3 sequence (DNA): TGTGCCAGCAGCCCAAGGAGGTCTGGAAACACCATATATTTT.

The chain uses TRBV16 and TRBJ1-4; 7 positions match TRBD1. CDR3 size: 14 residues. Germline trimming cut 3 bases from V and 4 bases from J; bases unmatched to any gene: 2. The germline V gene has CDR1 KGHSY and CDR2 FQNENV. Here the CDR3 reads CASSHRDSNEKLFF. The CDR3 DNA reads TGTGCCAGCAGCCACCGGGACAGTAATGAAAAACTGTTTTTT.

This clone has just a few counts. J is TRBJ2-7 and V is TRBV5-1; TRBD1 aligns across 9 bases. Germline-derived CDR1 and CDR2 are SGHRS and YFSETQ. The CDR3 has 13 residues. J was trimmed by 7 bases and V by 3 bases; bases with no gene match: 5. The CDR3 protein is CASSYGTGREQYF. CDR3 coding DNA: TGCGCCAGCAGCTACGGGACAGGGAGGGAGCAGTACTTC.

In its sample, this clone was seen a few times. The chain recombines TRBV4-3 with TRBJ1-2; D is possibly TRBD1 (5 bases). The CDR3 consists of 16 residues. The V end was cut by 3 bases, the J end by 3 bases, with 17 bases between. Germline CDR1 and CDR2: LGHNA and YSLEER. CDR3 residues: CASSHAPGEGDYGYTF. The CDR3 DNA sequence: TGCGCCAGCAGCCACGCTCCTGGGGAAGGGGACTATGGCTACACCTTC.

At least ten counts were recorded for this clone. The gene calls are TRBV29-1 and TRBJ1-5; 12 nucleotides align to TRBD1. Germline lookup yields CDR1 SQVTM and CDR2 ANQGSEA. The CDR3 length is 14 residues. The trim removed 6 bases at V and 6 bases at J, leaving 6 bases unmatched. CDR3: CSVQQGQGAQPQHF. For the CDR3, the DNA is TGCAGCGTCCAACAGGGACAGGGGGCTCAGCCCCAGCATTTT. Supplemented by reference TRBV29-1 and TRBJ1-5, the full variable domain reads SAVISQKPSRDICQRGTSLTIQCQVDSQVTMMFWYRQQPGQSLTLIATANQGSEATYESGFVIDKFPISRPNLTFSTLTVSNMSPEDSSIYLCSVQQGQGAQPQHFGDGTRLSIL.

This clone was seen a handful of times. The chain carries TRBV27 and TRBJ1-5, with 7 positions matching TRBD1. CDR3 length: 15 amino acids. The junction had 2 bases not matched to a gene; V was cut back by 2 bases and J by 1 base. Germline V gene sequence: CDR1 MNHEY, CDR2 SMNVEV (reference sequence). The CDR3 coding sequence is TGTGCCAGCAGTTTAGAGGGGGCGAGCAATCAGCCCCAGCATTTT. Protein: CASSLEGASNQPQHF.

The V call is TRBV11-2, the J call TRBJ1-2; 7 nucleotides agree with TRBD1. The CDR3 spans 14 residues. Trimming removed 5 bases from V and 3 bases from J; junction bases left unmatched: 6. The germline V gene has CDR1 SGHAT and CDR2 FQNNGV. The DNA for the CDR3 is TGTGCCAGCAGCCAGAACAGGGGCCACTATGGCTACACCTTC. Translating gives CASSQNRGHYGYTF.

This clone was counted many times. V gene TRBV10-3 combines with J gene TRBJ1-5; D perhaps matches TRBD1 (5 bases). The CDR3 contains 14 residues. V lost 6 bases to trimming and J lost 7 bases, with 16 bases between them. Germline CDR1 and CDR2: ENHRY and SYGVKD. The CDR3 loop is CAIRDAGFGQPQHF. Written as DNA, the CDR3 is TGTGCCATCAGGGACGCAGGGTTTGGGCAGCCCCAGCATTTT.

To note about this clone: At one end the junction does not follow the germline gene, possibly because of a read error. The J gene is TRBJ2-5, the V gene TRBV25-1, with D possibly matching TRBD1 (5 bases). This CDR3 region has 13 residues. Germline loops: CDR1 MGHDK, CDR2 SYGVNS. The CDR3 loop reads CAGSGAFQETQYF. CDR3 coding DNA: TGTGCCGGCAGTGGGGCTTTCCAAGAGACCCAGTACTTC.

The table lists this clone with a few counts. The V and J genes are TRBV7-9 and TRBJ2-7; TRBD2 agrees at 10 bases. The germline gives CDR1 SEHNR, CDR2 FQNEAQ (reference sequence). V lost 5 bases and J lost 2; bases outside the gene matches: 9. The CDR3 totals 16 residues. The CDR3: CASSARGAGGTYEQYF. The DNA for the CDR3 is TGTGCCAGCAGCGCGCGGGGAGCGGGGGGGACCTACGAGCAGTACTTC.

This clone was seen a few times. The chain combines TRBV6-1 with TRBJ1-6, with 8 bases lining up with TRBD1. This CDR3 region has 15 residues. After removal of 7 bases from V and 2 bases from J, the junction contained 4 bases not matched to a gene. Germline CDR1 and CDR2: MNHNS and SASEGT. In DNA form, the CDR3 reads TGTGCCAGCATCGGACAGGGACCCTATAATTCACCCCTCCACTTT. This encodes CASIGQGPYNSPLHF.

This clone was observed a single time. The V gene is TRBV6-1, the J gene TRBJ2-1; TRBD2 matches 10 bases. Germline assignment: CDR1 MNHNS and CDR2 SASEGT. The V segment lost 6 bases and the J segment 3 bases; nucleotides outside the gene matches: 5. This CDR3 has 15 amino acids. CDR3 DNA: TGTGCCAGCAGACCACGGACTAGCGGCTACAATGAGCAGTTCTTC. Its protein is CASRPRTSGYNEQFF.

Concerning this clone: In the same sample, other DNA sequences code for this CDR3. V usage is TRBV18 and J usage is TRBJ1-1; D not certain. Trimming cost V 4 bases and J 1 base, with 7 bases left between them. The germline V gene has CDR1 KGHSH and CDR2 LQKENI. The CDR3 totals 13 residues. For the CDR3, the DNA is TGTGCCAGCTCACGGGGAGAGAACACTGAAGCTTTCTTT. Translating gives CASSRGENTEAFF.

This CDR3 is CASSQGRVQRGTF. In DNA, the CDR3 is TGTGCCAGCAGCCAAGGCAGGGTGCAGAGAGGCACCTTC. The rearrangement joins TRBV14 to TRBJ1-2, with a possible D match to TRBD1 (5 bases). CDR1 and CDR2 from the germline V gene are SGHDN and FVKESK. There are 13 residues in the CDR3. With 1 base removed from V and 13 bases from J, the gap between germline ends came to 16 bases.

This clone has just a few counts. This sequence joins TRBV18 and TRBJ1-1; D may be TRBD1 (5 bases). From germline, CDR1 is KGHSH and CDR2 LQKENI. V lost 3 bases and J lost 1, with 9 bases in between. The CDR3 loop spans 14 amino acids. The CDR3 coding sequence is TGTGCCAGCTCACCCGACAGACCGAACACTGAAGCTTTCTTT. Protein sequence: CASSPDRPNTEAFF.

The chain has TRBV7-2 and TRBJ2-2; TRBD1 matches 7 bases. The CDR3 is 16 amino acids. Per the germline V gene, CDR1 is SGHTA and CDR2 is FQGNSA. V lost 1 base to trimming and J lost 4 bases; unmatched junction nucleotides: 6. The CDR3 here is CASSLETGNPTGELFF. The CDR3 nucleotides read TGTGCCAGCAGCTTAGAGACAGGGAATCCCACCGGGGAGCTGTTTTTT. The full variable domain, rest sourced from reference TRBV7-2 and TRBJ2-2, is GAGVSQSPSNKVTEKGKDVELRCDPISGHTALYWYRQSLGQGLEFLIYFQGNSAPDKSGLPSDRFSAERTGGSVSTLTIQRTQQEDSAVYLCASSLETGNPTGELFFGEGSRLTVL.

J is TRBJ1-2 and V is TRBV6-6; D remains unclear. The CDR3 totals 12 residues. CDR1 and CDR2 (germline): MNHNY, SVGAGI (reference sequence). V was shortened by 4 bases and J by 0 bases, with 3 bases between the two germline ends. CDR3 in DNA: TGTGCCAGCAGTTCAACTAACTATGGCTACACCTTC. Encoded protein: CASSSTNYGYTF.

This clone was seen a few times. The chain is built from TRBV19 and TRBJ1-5, with 10 bases matching TRBD1. The V gene's germline CDR1 is LNHDA and CDR2 SQIVND (reference sequence). This CDR3 spans 16 amino acids. Losses at the gene ends were 7 bases for V and 0 bases for J; bases not matched to a gene: 6. CDR3 in amino acids: CASTRTGGFSNQPQHF. As DNA, the CDR3 is TGTGCCAGTACGCGGACAGGGGGGTTTAGCAATCAGCCCCAGCATTTT.

In regard to this clone: The same CDR3 can be traced to other DNA sequences in this sample. This chain links TRBV9 with TRBJ2-3, with 9 bases identical to TRBD2. J gave up 0 bases and V 0 bases, and 5 bases lay outside the gene matches. The CDR3 has 17 amino acids. Germline V gives CDR1 SGDLS, CDR2 YYNGEE. CDR3 coding DNA: TGTGCCAGCAGCGTAGGGTTAGCGGGAGCTAGCACAGATACGCAGTATTTT. Translating it yields CASSVGLAGASTDTQYF.

This chain uses TRBV19 with TRBJ1-5; D perhaps matches TRBD1 (5 bases). V lost 4 bases, J lost 0 bases, and 13 bases lay in between. The CDR3 covers 16 residues. CDR1 and CDR2 from the germline V gene are LNHDA and SQIVND (reference sequence). CDR3 sequence: CASSRSTVYSNQPQHF. For the CDR3, the DNA is TGTGCCAGTAGTAGATCGACAGTATATAGCAATCAGCCCCAGCATTTT.